Listed here are 24 T cell receptor beta chains from one sample, sequenced in a study of blood T cell repertoires in COVID-19. Produced via immunoSEQ multiplex PCR; TCRdb's table is partial and in-frame only. Of 70,000 or so clones listed, approximately 75% are singletons. Sequencing was performed on peripheral blood. All receptors derive from a human donor in a cohort sampled during active COVID-19.

J is TRBJ2-7 and V is TRBV7-6, with a tentative D call TRBD1 (6 bases). The V end was cut by 0 bases, the J end by 2 bases, with 17 bases between. Germline-derived CDR1 and CDR2 are SGHVS and FNYEAQ. CDR3 length: 17 amino acids. The CDR3 nucleotides are TGTGCCAGCAGCTTAGCGGGGGCAGGGCGTTCTACCTACGAGCAGTACTTC. Encoded protein: CASSLAGAGRSTYEQYF.

This chain joins TRBV21-1 and TRBJ1-1; the D call TRBD1 from the table was never checked on the DNA. TRBV21-1 is described as a pseudogene. The CDR3 totals 11 residues. The CDR3: CASKGHSEAFF. Here the CDR3 DNA reads TGTGCCAGCAAGGGACATAGTGAAGCTTTCTTT.

V is TRBV11-3 and J is TRBJ2-1, with TRBD1 matching 12 bases. The CDR3 totals 17 residues. V lost 0 bases, J lost 6 bases, and 6 bases stayed unmatched. The germline V gene has CDR1 SGHNT and CDR2 YENEEA. The CDR3: CASSLDQGQGAGNEQFF. CDR3 sequence (DNA): TGTGCCAGCAGCTTAGATCAGGGACAGGGGGCAGGCAATGAGCAGTTCTTC.

This clone was observed a handful of times. The chain has TRBV11-2 and TRBJ2-2; TRBD2 matches at 10 bases. V gave up 5 bases and J gave up 5 bases; unmatched junction bases: 8. CDR1 is SGHAT and CDR2 is FQNNGV in the germline V gene. The CDR3 is made up of 16 amino acids. Written as DNA, the CDR3 is TGTGCCAGCAGCCGCAGCGGGGGGGCCCTGACCGGGGAGCTGTTTTTT. This encodes CASSRSGGALTGELFF.

The rearrangement joins TRBV5-1 to TRBJ2-7, with 13 bases aligning to TRBD2. This CDR3 is built from 14 residues. The trim removed 4 bases at V and 6 bases at J, leaving 4 bases unmatched. Germline assignment: CDR1 SGHRS and CDR2 YFSETQ. The DNA of the CDR3 is TGCGCCAGCAGCCCGGGGACTAGCGGGACCGAGCAGTACTTC. Amino acids: CASSPGTSGTEQYF.

The genes are TRBV15 and TRBJ2-2, with unresolved D. V was shortened by 5 bases and J by 1 base, with 11 bases between the two germline ends. Germline CDR1 is LNHNV and CDR2 is YYDKDF (reference sequence). The CDR3 covers 15 residues. CDR3 residues: CATSPLRGNTGELFF. The CDR3 coding sequence is TGTGCCACCAGCCCCCTCCGAGGGAACACCGGGGAGCTGTTTTTT.

CDR3 loop: CASSLVPGQTNEQFF. The DNA of the CDR3 is TGTGCCAGCAGCTTAGTCCCCGGACAGACAAATGAGCAGTTCTTC. The chain combines TRBV11-2 with TRBJ2-1; D is perhaps TRBD1 (6 bases). V gave up 1 base and J gave up 7 bases, with 14 bases separating them. The CDR3 is 15 amino acids. Germline V gene data show CDR1 as SGHAT and CDR2 as FQNNGV.

The genes are TRBV19 and TRBJ2-7, with 7 bases lining up with TRBD1. This CDR3 spans 17 amino acids. V was pared by 7 bases and J by 5 bases, with 20 bases of the junction left unmatched. Germline V lookup: CDR1 LNHDA, CDR2 SQIVND (reference sequence). In DNA form, the CDR3 reads TGTGCCAGTACCTCTCCCCCCCCAGGGGGACGTTGGGACGAGCAGTACTTC. This encodes CASTSPPPGGRWDEQYF.

The chain couples TRBV6-4 to TRBJ2-7, with TRBD2 matching 10 bases. The CDR3 has 17 residues. V lost 8 bases to trimming and J lost 1 base; unmatched junction nucleotides: 14. CDR1 and CDR2 from the germline V gene are MRHNA and SNTAGT. CDR3 sequence (DNA): TGTGCCAGCCTCCGAGCGATGGGACTAGCGCATTCCTACGAGCAGTACTTC. It translates to CASLRAMGLAHSYEQYF.

The sample holds a few counts of this clone. The chain combines TRBV9 with TRBJ2-2; D not certain. This CDR3 contains 15 residues. Deletions cut 0 bases from V and 1 base from J, with 7 bases between. CDR1 and CDR2 from the germline V gene are SGDLS and YYNGEE. In nucleotides, the CDR3 is TGTGCCAGCAGCGTAGTTGCCAGGAACACCGGGGAGCTGTTTTTT. This translates into CASSVVARNTGELFF.

The V call is TRBV14, the J call TRBJ1-1; TRBD1 matches 9 bases. Trimming removed 2 bases from V and 5 bases from J; junction bases left unmatched: 6. CDR1 is SGHDN and CDR2 is FVKESK in the germline V gene. The CDR3 is made up of 15 amino acids. The CDR3 DNA reads as TGTGCCAGCAGCCAACCGACAGGGGGGAGGACTGAAGCTTTCTTT. Translated: CASSQPTGGRTEAFF.

The chain recombines TRBV5-4 with TRBJ1-4, with D tentatively TRBD1 (6 bases). CDR1 and CDR2 (germline): SGHNT, YYREEE (reference sequence). The CDR3 extends over 15 amino acids. Deletions cut 1 base from V and 6 bases from J, with 13 bases between. CDR3 sequence (DNA): TGTGCCAGCAGCTTGAAGGGGGACCCACATGAAAAACTGTTTTTT. Translation: CASSLKGDPHEKLFF.

The DNA for the CDR3 is TGTGCCAGTAGTGCAACACAGGGGAGGCTGGAGACCCAGTACTTC. This codes for CASSATQGRLETQYF. The gene calls are TRBV19 and TRBJ2-5, with D possibly being TRBD1 (7 bases). The ends were cut back, 5 bases at V and 5 bases at J, with 18 bases in the middle. The CDR3 is 15 amino acids. Germline V lookup: CDR1 LNHDA, CDR2 SQIVND (reference sequence).

This rearrangement joins TRBV4-1 to TRBJ2-1, with TRBD2 matching over 11 bases. This CDR3 contains 16 residues. Germline V gene lookup returns CDR1 MGHRA and CDR2 YSYEKL. V trimming: 3 bases; J trimming: 3 bases; junction bases outside the gene matches: 4. The CDR3 nucleotides read TGCGCCAGCAGCCACGCCGGGACTAGCGGCTACAATGAGCAGTTCTTC. Translating gives CASSHAGTSGYNEQFF.

This chain uses TRBV30 with TRBJ2-3; 8 bases are a match to TRBD2. This CDR3 is 15 amino acids long. In germline, CDR1 is GTSNPN, CDR2 SVGIG (reference sequence). V trimming: 2 bases; J trimming: 7 bases; junction bases outside the gene matches: 11. CDR3 amino acids: CAWSQLAALSNTQYF. The CDR3 bases are TGTGCCTGGAGTCAACTAGCGGCCCTTTCAAATACGCAGTATTTT.

This rearrangement joins TRBV6-5 to TRBJ2-1; the match to TRBD2 covers 7 bases. The CDR3 covers 13 residues. The V gene's germline CDR1 is MNHEY and CDR2 SVGAGI. The V and J ends lost 6 bases and 8 bases, in that order; junction bases with no gene match: 7. CDR3: CASSTGTMDEQFF. The CDR3 DNA reads TGTGCCAGCAGCACCGGGACTATGGATGAGCAGTTCTTC.

The rearrangement uses TRBV19 and TRBJ1-4; tentatively, D is TRBD1 (5 bases). The CDR3 spans 15 residues. V was shortened by 1 base and J by 0 bases, with 6 bases between the two germline ends. Germline lookup yields CDR1 LNHDA and CDR2 SQIVND (reference sequence). As DNA, the CDR3 is TGTGCCAGTAGTATAGGACAGACAACTAATGAAAAACTGTTTTTT. Protein sequence: CASSIGQTTNEKLFF.

The chain carries TRBV5-1 and TRBJ2-2, with 7 bases lining up with TRBD1. Trimming took 4 bases from V and 2 from J; bases not matched to a gene: 5. Germline V lookup: CDR1 SGHRS, CDR2 YFSETQ. This CDR3 comprises 15 residues. The CDR3 spells CASSRGTVNTGELFF. The CDR3 DNA follows: TGCGCCAGCAGCCGAGGGACAGTTAACACCGGGGAGCTGTTTTTT.

This clone was seen only once. The chain couples TRBV10-2 to TRBJ2-7, with D maybe TRBD2 (5 bases). The germline gives CDR1 WSHSY, CDR2 SAAADI. The CDR3 contains 14 residues. V was cut by 2 bases and J by 3 bases, with 11 bases left in between. The DNA for the CDR3 is TGCGCCAGCAGTGAGGCGGACGGACTCTACGAGCAGTACTTC. Translation: CASSEADGLYEQYF.

The count of this clone is one. The chain has TRBV6-5 and TRBJ1-2; D not certain. The CDR3 totals 15 residues. V dropped 2 bases and J dropped 4 bases, with 14 bases sitting between them. Germline loops: CDR1 MNHEY, CDR2 SVGAGI. The CDR3, as DNA: TGTGCCAGCAGTTACCGACACCTTAACCTCTATGGCTACACCTTC. Translation: CASSYRHLNLYGYTF.

The chain combines TRBV19 with TRBJ1-4; D might be TRBD1 (5 bases). V lost 6 bases and J lost 1, with 9 bases in between. Germline assignment: CDR1 LNHDA and CDR2 SQIVND (reference sequence). The CDR3 loop spans 14 amino acids. The CDR3 DNA is TGTGCCAGTAGCCAGGGTCGAACTAATGAAAAACTGTTTTTT. Its protein product is CASSQGRTNEKLFF.

In its sample, this clone was seen once. The chain is built from TRBV5-6 and TRBJ1-1; perhaps TRBD1 as D (5 bases). Germline values: CDR1 SGHDT, CDR2 YYEEEE. There are 16 residues in the CDR3. The V and J ends lost 6 bases and 5 bases respectively, with 23 bases between them. In nucleotides, the CDR3 is TGTGCCAGCACCCCCACGGGGGGGACGCGGGTGACTGAAGCTTTCTTT. It encodes CASTPTGGTRVTEAFF.

This clone has at least ten counts. The chain is built from TRBV6-2 or TRBV6-3 and TRBJ2-1, with 8 bases lining up with TRBD2. The CDR3 has 14 amino acids. Trimming removed 5 bases from V and 10 bases from J; junction bases left unmatched: 10. The germline CDR1 and CDR2 sequences are MNHEY and SVGEGT. The CDR3 reads CASSKIGGGREQFF. The DNA for the CDR3 is TGTGCCAGCAGTAAGATCGGGGGGGGCCGGGAGCAGTTCTTC.

The chain recombines TRBV7-9 with TRBJ1-6; maybe TRBD1 (5 bases). This CDR3 has 16 amino acids. Germline values: CDR1 SEHNR, CDR2 FQNEAQ (reference sequence). Trimming cost V 2 bases and J 6 bases, with 14 bases left between them. CDR3 amino acids: CASSLLNGQLNSPLHF. CDR3 coding DNA: TGTGCCAGCAGCTTATTAAACGGACAACTTAATTCACCCCTCCACTTT.